These 27 T cell receptor beta chains were all obtained from the same sample, sequenced in a study of CXCR3-negative and CXCR3-positive naive CD8 T cells. The antigens for these receptors are not known. General study points: TRB CDR3 hydrophobicity was greater in CXCR3-positive naive cells than in CXCR3-negative naive cells.

UMI labels and 5' RACE were used to prepare the TRB cDNA libraries. One entry per CDR3 protein, without DNA, is what TCRdb gives after re-calling the 5' RACE reads. This sample's table reports over 100,000 distinct CDR3 sequences. The specimen sequenced was naive CXCR3+ CD8+ T cells from blood. Sample subset: CD45RO-CCR7+CD27+CD95- naive CD8+ T cells expressing CXCR3 (TNR3+). These receptors all come from a human donor in good health. Some clones in this sample may be carry-over from other donors' samples.

This chain connects TRBV10-3 to TRBJ1-2. The CDR3 is made up of 14 amino acids. Germline-derived CDR1 and CDR2 are ENHRY and SYGVKD. This CDR3 is CAISESRIWDGYTF.

The chain carries TRBV5-5 and TRBJ1-1; the TRBD1 assignment by TCRdb is unverifiable without DNA. CDR1 is SGHKS and CDR2 is YYEKEE in the germline V gene (reference sequence). The CDR3 contains 13 residues. The CDR3 reads CASSWGTSTEAFF.

The genes are TRBV2 and TRBJ2-1; without DNA, the TCRdb call of TRBD2 cannot be checked. There are 15 residues in the CDR3. The germline CDR1 and CDR2 sequences are SNHLY and FYNNEI. CDR3 protein: CASSEGRAPYNEQFF.

The J gene is TRBJ2-1, the V gene TRBV7-9; checking the TCRdb D call of TRBD2 is not possible without DNA. The V gene's germline CDR1 is SEHNR and CDR2 FQNEAQ (reference sequence). This CDR3 is built from 15 residues. The CDR3 spells CASSFEGPGYNEQFF.

This chain connects TRBV12-3 or TRBV12-4 to TRBJ1-3; the TRBD1 assignment by TCRdb is unverifiable without DNA. The CDR3 is made up of 16 amino acids. CDR3 residues: CASSLLDRGPGNTVYF.

This chain joins TRBV7-3 and TRBJ2-1; TCRdb selects TRBD2, and the lack of DNA leaves this call unchecked. CDR3 size: 14 residues. CDR1 SGHTA and CDR2 FQGTGA come from the germline V gene. CDR3: CASGPPQNNNEQFF.

The chain recombines TRBV12-3 or TRBV12-4 with TRBJ2-4; TCRdb proposes TRBD1, but this gene call is untestable without DNA. The CDR3 contains 13 residues. The CDR3 reads CASSSGEGNIQYF.

The chain joins TRBV20-1 to TRBJ2-1; TCRdb picks TRBD2, but there is no DNA to check that call. Looked up from germline, CDR1 is DFQATT and CDR2 is SNEGSKA (reference sequence). The CDR3 contains 14 residues. CDR3 sequence: CSASGLAEINEQFF.

This rearrangement joins TRBV11-2 to TRBJ2-7; the D call of TRBD2 rests on TCRdb alone, since no DNA is present to check it. Germline assignment: CDR1 SGHAT and CDR2 FQNNGV. The CDR3 loop spans 15 amino acids. CDR3 sequence reads: CASSFGLAGSYEQYF.

The chain is built from TRBV7-6 and TRBJ2-7; TCRdb indicates TRBD2, and absent DNA this call remains unverified. CDR1 and CDR2 (germline): SGHVS, FNYEAQ. The CDR3 is made up of 15 amino acids. CDR3 loop: CASSLETSGGNEQYF. The full variable domain, with the rest looked up from reference TRBV7-6 and TRBJ2-7, is GAGVSQSPRYKVTKRGQDVALRCDPISGHVSLYWYRQALGQGPEFLTYFNYEAQQDKSGLPNDRFSAERPEGSISTLTIQRTEQRDSAMYRCASSLETSGGNEQYFGPGTRLTVT.

This rearrangement joins TRBV3-2 to TRBJ1-5; without DNA, the TCRdb call of TRBD1 cannot be checked. TRBV3-2 counts as a pseudogene. The CDR3 has 17 residues. This CDR3 is CASSQDREGQENQPQHF.

The rearrangement uses TRBV9 and TRBJ1-6; TCRdb designates TRBD1, a call that cannot be tested without DNA. The CDR3 contains 17 residues. CDR1 is SGDLS, CDR2 YYNGEE, per germline. CDR3 amino acids: CASSVEGSGGNNSPLHF.

The chain employs TRBV5-1 and TRBJ2-1; TCRdb proposes TRBD2, but this gene call is untestable without DNA. Germline CDR1 is SGHRS and CDR2 is YFSETQ. The CDR3 runs 16 residues. CDR3: CASSLTSASSYNEQFF.

The chain combines TRBV6-5 with TRBJ2-7; there is no DNA to check the TCRdb D call of TRBD1. The CDR3 sequence is 15 residues long. Germline lookup yields CDR1 MNHEY and CDR2 SVGAGI. CDR3 sequence: CASSYSWDTSYELYF.

The CDR3: CSVEDPAGNQFF. The chain links TRBV29-1 to TRBJ2-1; TCRdb reports TRBD1, a call that lacks DNA to check it against. Germline V gives CDR1 SQVTM, CDR2 ANQGSEA. The CDR3 is 12 amino acids.

This chain's CDR3 is CASSGQSRWDTGELFF. This chain links TRBV10-3 with TRBJ2-2; TCRdb reports TRBD1, a call that lacks DNA to check it against. Germline loops: CDR1 ENHRY, CDR2 SYGVKD. This CDR3 has 16 residues.

The CDR3 here is CASRRATEQYF. The rearrangement joins TRBV2 to TRBJ2-7; as DNA is missing, the TRBD2 call by TCRdb cannot be tested. Germline CDR1 SNHLY, CDR2 FYNNEI. The CDR3 extends over 11 amino acids.

The rearrangement joins TRBV29-1 to TRBJ1-2; TCRdb designates TRBD1, a call that cannot be tested without DNA. Germline-derived CDR1 and CDR2 are SQVTM and ANQGSEA. The CDR3 has 11 amino acids. The CDR3 here is CSVKGQGNYTF.

The chain couples TRBV7-9 to TRBJ1-1. This CDR3 is built from 13 residues. Germline values: CDR1 SEHNR, CDR2 FQNEAQ (reference sequence). The CDR3 reads CASTQPANTEAFF.

The rearrangement uses TRBV28 and TRBJ1-6. The CDR3 is made up of 17 amino acids. Per the germline V gene, CDR1 is MDHEN and CDR2 is SYDVKM. The chain's CDR3 is CASSLRTGSGYNSPLHF.

The gene calls are TRBV9 and TRBJ2-3; the D call from TCRdb, TRBD2, cannot be confirmed without DNA. The CDR3 runs to 17 residues. Germline values: CDR1 SGDLS, CDR2 YYNGEE. This CDR3 reads CASSLPAGGPGTDTQYF.

The V call is TRBV28, the J call TRBJ2-3; TCRdb selects TRBD1, and the lack of DNA leaves this call unchecked. Germline V gene lookup returns CDR1 MDHEN and CDR2 SYDVKM. This CDR3 region has 13 residues. CDR3: CASSLNGGDTQYF.

The rearrangement uses TRBV6-5 and TRBJ2-3. Per the germline V gene, CDR1 is MNHEY and CDR2 is SVGAGI. There are 14 residues in the CDR3. The CDR3 region is CASSPTMIRDTQYF.

The V and J genes are TRBV28 and TRBJ2-1; TCRdb's D call of TRBD2 is untestable without DNA. The germline V gene has CDR1 MDHEN and CDR2 SYDVKM. The CDR3 sequence is 16 residues long. Here the CDR3 reads CSSSSLAGGPYNEQFF. The full variable domain, its missing parts supplied by reference TRBV28 and TRBJ2-1, is DVKVTQSSRYLVKRTGEKVFLECVQDMDHENMFWYRQDPGLGLRLIYFSYDVKMKEKGDIPEGYSVSREKKERFSLILESASTNQTSMYLCSSSSLAGGPYNEQFFGPGTRLTVL.

The chain couples TRBV15 to TRBJ2-3; TCRdb proposes TRBD1, but this gene call is untestable without DNA. CDR3 length equals 15 residues. Looked up from germline, CDR1 is LNHNV and CDR2 is YYDKDF (reference sequence). The CDR3 protein is CATSRQGSFTDTQYF.

The chain is built from TRBV7-2 and TRBJ2-2; TCRdb indicates TRBD2, and absent DNA this call remains unverified. Germline lookup yields CDR1 SGHTA and CDR2 FQGNSA. The CDR3 length is 15 residues. The CDR3 sequence is CASSPTRQEVGELFF.

The V gene is TRBV2, the J gene TRBJ2-1; there is no DNA to check the TCRdb D call of TRBD2. The CDR3 loop spans 16 amino acids. Looked up from germline, CDR1 is SNHLY and CDR2 is FYNNEI. CDR3 in amino acids: CASSEAGLGGNNEQFF.